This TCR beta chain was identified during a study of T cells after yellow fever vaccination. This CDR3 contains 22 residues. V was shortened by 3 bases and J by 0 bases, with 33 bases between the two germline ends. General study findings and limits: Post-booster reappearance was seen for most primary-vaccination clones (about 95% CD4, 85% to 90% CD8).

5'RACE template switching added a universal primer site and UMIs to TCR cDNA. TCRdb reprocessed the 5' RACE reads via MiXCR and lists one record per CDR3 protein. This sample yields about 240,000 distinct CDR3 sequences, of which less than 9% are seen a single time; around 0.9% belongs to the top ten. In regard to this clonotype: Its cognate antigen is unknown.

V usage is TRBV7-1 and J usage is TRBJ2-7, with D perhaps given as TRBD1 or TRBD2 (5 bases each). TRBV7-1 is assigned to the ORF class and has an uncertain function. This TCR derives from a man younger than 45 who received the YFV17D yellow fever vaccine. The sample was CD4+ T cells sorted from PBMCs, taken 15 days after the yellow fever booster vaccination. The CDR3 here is CASSSDRGPGAGLVKSSYEQYF. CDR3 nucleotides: TGTGCCAGCAGCTCTGACCGGGGTCCCGGGGCGGGCCTGGTTAAGAGCTCCTACGAGCAGTACTTC.